The entry that follows covers one TCR beta chain sequence. Its specific antigen is unknown. Base qualities are not provided; no much larger clone lies one nucleotide away. The sample comes from a study of shared clonotypes between healthy human individuals (dated by TCRdb to the early 2020s). At the level of the whole study: A couple of women and a few men aged 18 to 49 years were included in the cohort. For each donor, CD4 naive and CD4 memory were each given three plates, CD8 naive was given two plates, and CD8 memory was given one plate. To estimate repertoire size and how much clonotype sharing occurs between individuals, the study deeply sequenced the blood TCR repertoires of 5 or 6 healthy adults. To increase sequencing depth and limit assay-specific biases, different laboratories used diverse techniques to prepare libraries and sequence TCR repertoires. Between about 0.94 and 10 billion PBMCs per donor were obtained by leukapheresis. What the research found in general, with its limitations: Compared with non-shared clonotypes, the clonotypes found in all four sorted-subset donors had higher generation probabilities. Because the study included only a small number of donors, the genetic and exposure-history diversity represented was limited. Across four donors, around 5.4% of naive CD4, approximately 4% of naive CD8, 2% to 2.5% of memory CD4, and approximately 0.42% of memory CD8 clonotypes were shared. Rarefaction of sorted-subset datasets indicated incomplete sequencing despite the large sequencing depth. Pairwise subsampling led to the expectation that sequencing depth would affect the degree of clonotype sharing among donors. Sampling was limited to blood, and TCR repertoires in tissue likely differ from TCR repertoires in blood. Larger estimated clonotype richness was generally found for naive subsets than for memory subsets.

Donors were healthy HIV-negative adults with no recently reported acute infections or vaccinations. All donors were Caucasian adults living in Nashville, Tennessee, USA. Magnetic negative selection was used to enrich CD4+ T cells, after which naive cells were positively selected on CD45RA and the negative fraction became the memory subset. Blood was collected by leukapheresis, and PBMCs were isolated by Ficoll-Histopaque density gradient centrifugation and then cryopreserved in liquid nitrogen vapor phase. Analytical flow cytometry was used to check the purity and quantity of each magnetically sorted T cell population. Each sorted fraction had its genomic DNA isolated and then quantified by UV absorbance on a Nanodrop 2000c. V loses 5 bases at its end and J loses 1 base; junction bases beyond the gene matches: 6. The germline V gene encodes CDR1 MNHEY and CDR2 SMNVEV (reference sequence). From the cysteine through the phenylalanine, the CDR3 covers 15 amino acids. Only the CDR3 portion is preserved as DNA: 45 bases, with reading frame beginning at the first base.

Using the deep immunoSEQ assay, multiplex PCR amplified TCR CDR3 regions from genomic DNA. Extracted genomic DNA from each cell subset was distributed evenly across all wells of several immunoSEQ 96-well plates, and each plate was treated as a replicate. Each replicate PCR for sorted subsets received 200 ng genomic DNA, equal to 28,000 or so T cell genomes. Purified libraries were measured with a Qubit 3.0 fluorometer, size-checked on a Bioanalyzer 2100, and measured again with the KAPA Library Quantification kit. Every immunoSEQ 96-well plate was sequenced on a separate single-read 150-cycle Illumina NextSeq 550 flow cell. In the paper's pipeline: Because only junctional sequences without quality scores were contained in the immunoSEQ output, filtering matching that applied to full-length reads could not be performed. Sequences were annotated with PyIR, a Python wrapper for IgBLAST v1.9, and V/J genes and CDR3 were assigned using IMGT germline references. Reads were filtered out if the reads had weak V/J assignments (E-value above 1e-6), no CDR3, stop codons, out-of-frame junctions, or ambiguous translated residues. V3J clonotypes were defined by identical inferred V gene, J gene, and CDR3 amino acid sequence. Percentage overlap between repertoires was calculated by dividing the number of shared unique clonotypes by the size of the smaller repertoire. Richness of each repertoire was evaluated using RTK rarefaction, the Chao1 estimator, and Recon v2.1 estimates of unobserved clonotypes. For all TCRbeta clonotypes obtained by the gDNA method from a few donors, generation probabilities were computed with OLGA. TCRdb mirrors the immuneACCESS table, restricted to in-frame sequences. Some clones are absent from its copies; in checked studies, under half trace to an unresolved V gene, and the reason for the others is unknown. Clone size and the V and J calls come from that table; the DNA yielded D and trimming. In all, the sample holds a few million clones, and 90% to 95% of those were seen once. The top ten clonotypes cover 0.11% to 0.15% of the sample.

The receptor was derived from a man in his late teens or twenties in good health. Here the chain combines TRBV27 and TRBJ2-7, and TRBD2 matches 9 of the central bases. Material for sequencing was naive CD4+ T cells sorted from blood. Explained via the paper, the cell subset or site label denotes: CD45RA+ positively selected. The CDR3 region reads CASSDLAGYSYEQYF. The nucleotides are TGTGCCAGCAGTGACCTAGCGGGATATTCCTACGAGCAGTACTTC.